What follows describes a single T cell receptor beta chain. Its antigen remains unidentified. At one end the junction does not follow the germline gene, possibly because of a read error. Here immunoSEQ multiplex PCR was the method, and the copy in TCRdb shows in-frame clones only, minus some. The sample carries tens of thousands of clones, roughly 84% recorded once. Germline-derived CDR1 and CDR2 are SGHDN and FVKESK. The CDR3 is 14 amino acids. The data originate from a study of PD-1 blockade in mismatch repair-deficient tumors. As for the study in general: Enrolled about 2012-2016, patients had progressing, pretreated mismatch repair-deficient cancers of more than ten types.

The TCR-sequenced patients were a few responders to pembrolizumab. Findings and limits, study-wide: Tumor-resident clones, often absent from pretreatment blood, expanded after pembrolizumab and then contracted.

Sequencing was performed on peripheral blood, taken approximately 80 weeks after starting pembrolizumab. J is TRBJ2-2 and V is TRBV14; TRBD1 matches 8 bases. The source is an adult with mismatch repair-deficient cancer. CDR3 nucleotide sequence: TGTGCCAGCAGCCCCCGTCTTAAGACAGGGGCGCTGTTTTTT. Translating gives CASSPRLKTGALFF.